Detailed here is one TCR beta chain. The sample belongs to a study of T cell responses to AZD1222 COVID-19 vaccine. CDR3 length equals 15 residues. In germline, CDR1 is SGHRS, CDR2 YFSETQ. The J segment lost 11 bases and the V segment lost 0 bases, leaving 12 bases of the junction unmatched. Repertoires were generated with immunoSEQ multiplex PCR, while TCRdb's copy carries only in-frame clones and drops some. The sample carries some 160,000 clones, around 90% recorded once. This sequence was found in an adult who received the AZD1222 COVID-19 vaccine. This chain links TRBV5-1 with TRBJ1-1; the match to TRBD1 covers 8 bases. The specimen comprised peripheral blood, sampled 28 days after the second AZD1222 dose. CDR3 protein: CASSLENWQGARAFF. For the CDR3, the DNA is TGCGCCAGCAGCTTGGAAAATTGGCAGGGGGCGCGTGCTTTCTTT.